A selection of T cell receptor beta chains follows, all from one sample in a study of post-analysis software for immune sequencing data. TCRdb analysed the PCR reads with MiXCR anew, one entry per CDR3 protein. The data contain around 710,000 distinct CDR3 sequences, more than 45% of them seen just once; the ten biggest clones take up roughly 4.4%. Material: blood. The source is a girl between 5 and 17 years old with multiple sclerosis. Both conserved end residues are part of each CDR3.

>TRBV13|16
CASSLASLIATDTQYF
>TRBV7-9|13
CASSLQAGQEQYF
>TRBV6-5|14
CASSGTRGSYEQYF
>TRBV20-1|12
CSARPPQETQYF
>TRBV12-3/TRBV12-4|16
CASSLGRLARSYEQYF
>TRBV7-7|15
CASSPGTSVYNGQFF
>TRBV4-3|16
CASSQEMGMGDYGYTF
>TRBV6-5|15
CASSYSASGGEKLFF
>TRBV20-1|13
CSARDPARGQEYF
>TRBV20-1|14
CSASTGHMNTEAFF
>TRBV4-3|16
CASSGVAGRNTDTQYF
>TRBV3-1|15
CAGSQVAGVGHEQYF
>TRBV20-1|15
CSARGRSGPYNEQFF
>TRBV19|14
CASSTGNSNQPQHF
>TRBV7-9|16
CASSKSGTGAYNEQFF
>TRBV6-2/TRBV6-3|15
CASSYATSGTMEQYF
>TRBV5-1|18
CASSSGQLAGGVYNEQFF
>TRBV10-2|12
CASSEDLRAQHF
>TRBV4-3|15
CASSLTAATNEKLFF
>TRBV9|17
CASSVGTSGSRTDTQYF
>TRBV2|15
CASSVGTSAYNEQYF
>TRBV7-3|14
CASSRQQGSTEAFF
>TRBV20-1|15
CSADFRIHTGIGYTF
>TRBV7-4|19
CASSLAGGGRSGLSYEQYF
>TRBV12-5|12
CASGRNEETQYF
>TRBV6-1|15
CASSDAGQMNTEAFF
>TRBV4-3|16
CASSQDRVRGTGELFF
>TRBV6-6|13
CASRGGVSHEQYF
>TRBV3-1|15
CASSQGRTAVFEQYF
>TRBV20-1|13
CSARESLRYEQYF
>TRBV20-1|14
CSARTRRSVNEQFF
>TRBV5-1|14
CASSDGRNTYEQYF
>TRBV7-9|18
CASSLGSLAGGPQETQYF
>TRBV6-6|17
CASSTDRAGVGNNEQFF
>TRBV30|15
CAWSGRGFVSYEQYF
>TRBV7-2|16
CVSSLFPRGSTDTQYF
>TRBV5-1|13
CASSRLRDGELFF
>TRBV5-1|13
CASSPRSSETQYF
>TRBV5-6|14
CATETGKTNEKLFF
>TRBV12-3/TRBV12-4|18
CASSPTSGRPAGTDTQYF
>TRBV28|14
CASSTGSIADTQYF
>TRBV28|16
CASSLLGLRGGETQYF
>TRBV5-1|16
CASSLLQGATNEKLFF
>TRBV29-1|12
CSADRGTGGYTF